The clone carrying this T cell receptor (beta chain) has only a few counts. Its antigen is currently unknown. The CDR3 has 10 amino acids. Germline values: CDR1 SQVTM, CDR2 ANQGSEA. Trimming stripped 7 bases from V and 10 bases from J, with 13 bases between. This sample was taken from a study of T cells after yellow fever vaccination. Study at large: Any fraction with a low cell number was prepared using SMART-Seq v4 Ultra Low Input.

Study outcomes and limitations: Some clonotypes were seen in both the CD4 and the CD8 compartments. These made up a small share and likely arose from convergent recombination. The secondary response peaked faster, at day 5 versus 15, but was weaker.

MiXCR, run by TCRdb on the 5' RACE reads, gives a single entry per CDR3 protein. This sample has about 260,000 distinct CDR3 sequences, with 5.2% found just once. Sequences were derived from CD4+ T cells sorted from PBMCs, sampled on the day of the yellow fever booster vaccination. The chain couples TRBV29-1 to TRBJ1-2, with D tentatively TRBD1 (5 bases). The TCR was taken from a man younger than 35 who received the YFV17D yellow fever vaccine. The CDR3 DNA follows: TGCAGCGGGGGGACTCTGGACTACACCTTC. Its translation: CSGGTLDYTF.